The sequence of this TCR beta chain was determined in a study of T cells in Graves' hyperthyroidism and ophthalmopathy. General study results and limits: Peripheral blood also featured most of the thyroid clonotypes expanded above 0.001. From stable hyperthyroidism, ophthalmopathy was separated by a 13 V-J model.

This clonotype was recorded at least ten times. The antigen is not known. The CDR3 spans 14 residues. CDR1 DFQATT and CDR2 SNEGSKA come from the germline V gene (reference sequence). Losses at the gene ends were 2 bases for V and 10 bases for J; bases not matched to a gene: 9. TCR beta CDR3 sequences were amplified from RNA transcripts. First-round RT-PCR of the TCR CDR3 relied on the HTBI primer set. One entry per CDR3 protein results from TCRdb running MiXCR on the multiplex PCR reads. The sample records roughly 400,000 distinct CDR3 sequences, around 15% being singletons. Individuals with ophthalmopathy presented a Clinical Activity Score of at least 3, a NOSPECS grade of at least 4 and a duration under 3 months.

The chain is built from TRBV20-1 and TRBJ2-1, with 9 bases that match TRBD2. Sequencing used blood. This receptor was obtained from a middle-aged man with Graves' ophthalmopathy. CDR3 DNA: TGCAGTGCTAGACACCCTAGCGGGACGGGAGAGCAGTTCTTC. It yields the protein CSARHPSGTGEQFF.